A single TCR beta chain is shown here with its context. What this receptor recognizes is not known. Per-base qualities were not stored, and no clone one base away is much larger. This specimen comes from a study of blood T cell repertoires in COVID-19 (dated by TCRdb to the early 2020s). Notes on the research overall: Samples from collaborators originated in the United States, Italy and Spain and spanned both the acute and convalescent phases of COVID-19. The material from the prospective study consisted of cDNA or gDNA derived from T cells, B-cell-depleted T cells, or PBMCs. Subjects who had been exposed to COVID-19, were actively infected with it, or had recovered from it provided the deeply sampled blood TCRbeta repertoires that made up the dataset. The repertoires were made available in a free public database intended to serve as a resource for research on the immune response to SARS-CoV-2. The samples were drawn from two sources: the first 160 participants of the ongoing ImmuneRACE study, and fewer than 1,500 subjects contributed by 6 global collaborators. The sample metadata nearly always contained a de-identified subject ID, COVID-19 status, age in years and sex. HLA class I and class II types, where available, came from metadata supplied by the sample provider rather than from assay-based typing. General study outcomes and caveats: The quantity of clinical and demographic metadata differed by source and by participant and was supplied without curation.

The CDR3 goes from the cysteine to the phenylalanine over 19 residues. The read is trimmed to its CDR3 DNA, 57 bases read in frame from base 1. V and J are trimmed by 4 bases and 5 bases, and the gene matches miss 16 bases of the junction. Via the germline V gene (reference sequence), CDR1 is LGHDT and CDR2 YNNKEL. Participants in the prospective study were enrolled through a virtual design, were aged 18 to 89 years, and lived in fewer than 30 United States geographic areas. To assign participants to cohorts, the prospective study relied on clinical history that participants themselves reported in a screening survey and a study questionnaire. Recovered participants in ImmuneRACE Cohort 3 were defined by two consecutive negative NP/OP PCR tests, clearance by a healthcare professional, or resolution of symptoms. Each participant in the prospective study had whole blood, serum and a nasopharyngeal or oropharyngeal swab collected by mobile phlebotomists. Over an approximately 2-month period, participants in the prospective study had the option of providing additional blood draws and questionnaires. Prospective study blood samples were shipped either frozen or at room temperature before DNA extraction.

TCRbeta CDR3 regions were amplified from genomic DNA using the immunoSEQ Assay, a bias-controlled multiplex PCR. Under the source paper's analysis protocol: Within the assay, amplification of reference gene primers was used to estimate how many nucleated cells each sample contained. To quantify the absolute abundance of each unique TCRbeta CDR3 rearrangement, sequence reads were collapsed and filtered. For each sample, productive Simpson clonality was calculated as the square root of Simpson's diversity index over productive rearrangements. TCRdb re-hosts the immuneACCESS table, in-frame sequences only. Its copies lack some clones; in the studies checked, an unresolved V gene accounts for under half of them, and the cause for the rest is not known. The DNA was the basis for D and trimming; V, J and clone size are from that table. This sample has around 250,000 clones in its table, and around nine tenths of those were observed once. The ten largest clones take up 1.5% to 2% of the sample.

The sequence came from a woman in her 50s who had recovered from COVID-19. The chain uses TRBV3-1 (or the pseudogene TRBV3-2) and TRBJ2-2; a stretch of 10 junction bases matches TRBD2. The source material was PBMCs or T cells enriched from blood (not recorded which). At the DNA level, the sequence is TGTGCCAGCAGCCTGCATACCGGACTAGCGGAGAGTGTTACCGGGGAGCTGTTTTTT. This encodes CASSLHTGLAESVTGELFF.